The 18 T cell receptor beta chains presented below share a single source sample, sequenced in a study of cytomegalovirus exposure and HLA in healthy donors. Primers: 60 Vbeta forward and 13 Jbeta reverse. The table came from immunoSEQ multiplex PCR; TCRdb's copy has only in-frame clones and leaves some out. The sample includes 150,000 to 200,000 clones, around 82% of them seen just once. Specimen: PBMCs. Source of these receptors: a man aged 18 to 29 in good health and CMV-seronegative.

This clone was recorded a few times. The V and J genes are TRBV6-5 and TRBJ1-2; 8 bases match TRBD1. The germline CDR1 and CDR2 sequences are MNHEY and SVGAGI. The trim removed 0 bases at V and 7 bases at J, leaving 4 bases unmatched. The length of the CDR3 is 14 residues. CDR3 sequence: CASSYSSGGGGYTF. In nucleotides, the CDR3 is TGTGCCAGCAGTTACTCGTCAGGGGGCGGTGGCTACACCTTC.

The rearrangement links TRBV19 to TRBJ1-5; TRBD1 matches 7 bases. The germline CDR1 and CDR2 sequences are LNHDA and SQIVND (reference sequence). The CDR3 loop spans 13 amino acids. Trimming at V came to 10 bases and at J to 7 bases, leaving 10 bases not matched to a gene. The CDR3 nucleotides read TGTGCCACCGCCCAGATACAGGGGCAGCCCCAGCATTTT. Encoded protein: CATAQIQGQPQHF.

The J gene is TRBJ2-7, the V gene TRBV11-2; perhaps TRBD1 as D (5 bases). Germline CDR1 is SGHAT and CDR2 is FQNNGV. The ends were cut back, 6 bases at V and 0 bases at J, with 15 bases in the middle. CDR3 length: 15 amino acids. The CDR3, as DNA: TGTGCCAGCAGTCCCCATCCCGACAGCTCCTACGAGCAGTACTTC. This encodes CASSPHPDSSYEQYF.

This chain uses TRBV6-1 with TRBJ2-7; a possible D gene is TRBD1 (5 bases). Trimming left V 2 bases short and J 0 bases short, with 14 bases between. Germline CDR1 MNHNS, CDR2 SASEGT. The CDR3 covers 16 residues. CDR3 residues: CASSERRQTASYEQYF. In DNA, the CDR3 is TGTGCCAGCAGTGAAAGGCGGCAGACAGCCTCCTACGAGCAGTACTTC.

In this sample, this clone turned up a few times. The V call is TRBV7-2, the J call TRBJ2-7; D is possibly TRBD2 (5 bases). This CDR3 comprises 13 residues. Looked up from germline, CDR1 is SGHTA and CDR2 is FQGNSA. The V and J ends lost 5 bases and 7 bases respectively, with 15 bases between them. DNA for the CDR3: TGTGCCAGCAGCAGAGAGGGTTTCAGGGAGCAGTACTTC. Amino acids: CASSREGFREQYF.

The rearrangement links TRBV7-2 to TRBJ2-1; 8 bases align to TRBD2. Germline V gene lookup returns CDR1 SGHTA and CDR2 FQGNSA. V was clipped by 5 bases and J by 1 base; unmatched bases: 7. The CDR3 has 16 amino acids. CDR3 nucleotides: TGTGCCAGCAGCACCTTAGCGGGGCAATCCTACAATGAGCAGTTCTTC. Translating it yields CASSTLAGQSYNEQFF.

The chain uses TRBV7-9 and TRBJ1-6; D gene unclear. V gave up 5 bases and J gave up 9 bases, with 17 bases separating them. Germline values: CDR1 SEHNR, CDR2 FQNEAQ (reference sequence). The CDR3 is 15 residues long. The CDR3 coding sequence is TGTGCCAGCAGCCCAAGCAGGAGGGCTAGTTCACCCCTCCACTTT. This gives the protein CASSPSRRASSPLHF.

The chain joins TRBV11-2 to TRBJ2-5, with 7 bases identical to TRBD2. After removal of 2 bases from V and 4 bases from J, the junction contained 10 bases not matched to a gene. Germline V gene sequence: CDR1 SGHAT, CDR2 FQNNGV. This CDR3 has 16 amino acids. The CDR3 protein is CASSLNPGGSRETQYF. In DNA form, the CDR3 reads TGTGCCAGCAGCTTAAACCCCGGGGGGAGCAGAGAGACCCAGTACTTC.

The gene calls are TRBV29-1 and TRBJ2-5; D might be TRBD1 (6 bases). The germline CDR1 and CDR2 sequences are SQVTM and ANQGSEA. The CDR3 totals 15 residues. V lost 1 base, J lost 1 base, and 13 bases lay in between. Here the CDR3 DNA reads TGCAGCGTTGAAGCCCGAGGACAGCCCCAAGAGACCCAGTACTTC. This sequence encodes CSVEARGQPQETQYF.

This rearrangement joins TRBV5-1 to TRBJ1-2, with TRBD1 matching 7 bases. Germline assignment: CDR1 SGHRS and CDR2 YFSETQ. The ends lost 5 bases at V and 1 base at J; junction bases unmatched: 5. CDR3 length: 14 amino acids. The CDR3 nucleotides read TGCGCCAGCAGTTCTGGGGACAGTAACTATGGCTACACCTTC. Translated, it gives CASSSGDSNYGYTF.

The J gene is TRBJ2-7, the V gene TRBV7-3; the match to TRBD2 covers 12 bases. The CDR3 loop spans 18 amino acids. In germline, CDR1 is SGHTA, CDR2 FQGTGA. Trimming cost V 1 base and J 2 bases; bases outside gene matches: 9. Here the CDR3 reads CASSLNGTSGLIPYEQYF. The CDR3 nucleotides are TGTGCCAGCAGCTTAAATGGGACTAGCGGGCTGATCCCCTACGAGCAGTACTTC.

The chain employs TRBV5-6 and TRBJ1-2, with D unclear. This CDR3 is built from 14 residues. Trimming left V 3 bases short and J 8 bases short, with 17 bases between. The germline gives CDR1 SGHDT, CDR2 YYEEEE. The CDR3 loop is CASSWNPSGNGYTF. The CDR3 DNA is TGTGCCAGCAGCTGGAATCCTTCGGGGAACGGCTACACCTTC. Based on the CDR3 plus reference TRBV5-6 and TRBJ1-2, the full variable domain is DAGVTQSPTHLIKTRGQQVTLRCSPKSGHDTVSWYQQALGQGPQFIFQYYEEEERQRGNFPDRFSGHQFPNYSSELNVNALLLGDSALYLCASSWNPSGNGYTFGSGTRLTVV.

For the CDR3, the DNA is TGTGCTAGTGGTTTACCTAGGACAGAGAAAAACATTCAGTACTTC. This encodes CASGLPRTEKNIQYF. The J gene is TRBJ2-4, the V gene TRBV12-5, with D possibly being TRBD1 (6 bases). Germline CDR1 is LGHNT and CDR2 is FRNRAP. This CDR3 comprises 15 residues. Trimming stripped 3 bases from V and 4 bases from J, with 13 bases between.

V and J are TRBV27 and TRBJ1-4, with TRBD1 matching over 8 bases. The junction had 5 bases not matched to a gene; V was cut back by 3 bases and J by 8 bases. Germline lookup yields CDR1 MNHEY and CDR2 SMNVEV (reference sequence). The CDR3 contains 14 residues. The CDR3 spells CASSFSQGGEKLFF. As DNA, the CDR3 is TGTGCCAGCAGTTTTTCACAGGGGGGGGAAAAACTGTTTTTT.

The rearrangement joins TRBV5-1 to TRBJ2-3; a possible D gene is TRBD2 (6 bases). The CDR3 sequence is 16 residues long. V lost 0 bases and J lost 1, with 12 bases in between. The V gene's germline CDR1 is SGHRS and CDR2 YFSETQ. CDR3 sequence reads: CASSLGGGYGTDTQYF. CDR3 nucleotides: TGCGCCAGCAGCTTGGGCGGAGGGTATGGCACAGATACGCAGTATTTT.

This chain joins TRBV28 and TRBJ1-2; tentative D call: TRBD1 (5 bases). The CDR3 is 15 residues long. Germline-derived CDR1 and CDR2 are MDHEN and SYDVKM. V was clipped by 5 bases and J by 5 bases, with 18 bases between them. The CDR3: CASSGGGLGGYGYTF. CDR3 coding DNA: TGTGCCAGCAGTGGGGGAGGCCTGGGGGGGTATGGCTACACCTTC.

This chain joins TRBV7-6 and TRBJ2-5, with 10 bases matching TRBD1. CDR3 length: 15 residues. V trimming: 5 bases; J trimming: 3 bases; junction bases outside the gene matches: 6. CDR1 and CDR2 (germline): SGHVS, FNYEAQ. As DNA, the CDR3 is TGTGCCAGCAGCACCCGGGACAGGGGAGAAGAGACCCAGTACTTC. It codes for CASSTRDRGEETQYF.

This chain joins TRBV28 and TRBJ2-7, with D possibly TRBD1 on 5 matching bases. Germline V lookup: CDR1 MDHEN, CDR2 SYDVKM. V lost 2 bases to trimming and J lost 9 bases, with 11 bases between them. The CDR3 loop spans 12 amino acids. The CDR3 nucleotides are TGTGCCAGCAGTTTAGCCCAGGGATTGCAGTACTTC. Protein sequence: CASSLAQGLQYF.